These T cell receptor beta chains were read from a single sample in a study of identical twins' blood T cells. TCRdb independently ran MiXCR on the 5' RACE reads; one entry per CDR3 protein. The repertoire holds 300,000 to 450,000 distinct CDR3 sequences, with 25% to 35% as singletons. Sequencing input: PBMCs. These receptors were obtained from a woman between 18 and 50 years old in good health. Both conserved end residues are part of each CDR3.

j_gene,v_gene,CDR3aa
TRBJ2-3,TRBV19,CASSPGRKNTDTQYF
TRBJ2-7,TRBV7-9,CASSLVSTYEQYF
TRBJ1-4,TRBV7-2,CASSLKGGGNEKLFF
TRBJ2-1,TRBV5-1,CASSRTSGDGNEQFF
TRBJ1-5,TRBV6-2/TRBV6-3,CASSFGGVYSNQPQHF
TRBJ1-1,TRBV7-9,CASSLTVPEAFF
TRBJ2-7,TRBV5-1,CASSLSGQGFSYEQYF
TRBJ1-1,TRBV4-2,CASSQGTATEAFF
TRBJ2-1,TRBV7-9,CASSLGLTYNEQFF
TRBJ1-5,TRBV18,CASSPTGYSFGQPQHF
TRBJ2-1,TRBV29-1,CSVNLLAAQQFF
TRBJ2-7,TRBV4-3,CASSQVSGSSYEQYF
TRBJ2-7,TRBV10-3,CAISESKVGYYEQYF
TRBJ2-7,TRBV20-1,CSARGAPNPYEQYF